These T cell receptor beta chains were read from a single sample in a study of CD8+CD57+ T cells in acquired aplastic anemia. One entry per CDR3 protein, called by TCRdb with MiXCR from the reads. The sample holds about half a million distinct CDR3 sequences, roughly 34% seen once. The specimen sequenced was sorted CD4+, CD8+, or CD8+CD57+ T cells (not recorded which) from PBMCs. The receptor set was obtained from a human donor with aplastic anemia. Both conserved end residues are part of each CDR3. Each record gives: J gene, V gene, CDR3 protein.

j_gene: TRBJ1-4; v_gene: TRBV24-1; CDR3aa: CASQLCGQDEKLFF
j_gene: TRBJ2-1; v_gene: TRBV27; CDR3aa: CASSFRTGPNEQFF
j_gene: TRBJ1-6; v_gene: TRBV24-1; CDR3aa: CATSHGGLYNSPLHF
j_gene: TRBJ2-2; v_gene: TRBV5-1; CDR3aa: CASSLAIRGRTGELFF
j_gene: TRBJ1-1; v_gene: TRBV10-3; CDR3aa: CAISESSGTNKAFF
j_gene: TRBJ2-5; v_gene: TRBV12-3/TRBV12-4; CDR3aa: CASSFRGQEAQYF
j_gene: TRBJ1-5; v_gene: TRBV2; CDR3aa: CASRLRGGNQPQHF
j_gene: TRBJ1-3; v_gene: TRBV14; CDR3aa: CASSQSGARNTIYF
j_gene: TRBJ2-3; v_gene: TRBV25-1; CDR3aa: CASSVGTGADTQYF
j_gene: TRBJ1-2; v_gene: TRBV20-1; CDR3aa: CSGTGGDYGYTF
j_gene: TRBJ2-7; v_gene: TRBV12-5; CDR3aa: CASGFVRESYEQYF
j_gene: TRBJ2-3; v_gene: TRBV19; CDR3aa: CASKNGGTDTQYF
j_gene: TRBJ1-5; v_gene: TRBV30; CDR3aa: CAWSVGRSNQPQHF
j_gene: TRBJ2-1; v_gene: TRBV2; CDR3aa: CASSVQGASASEQFF
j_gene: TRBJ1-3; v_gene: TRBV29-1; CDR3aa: CSVGVSGNTIYF
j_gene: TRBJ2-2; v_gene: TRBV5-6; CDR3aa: CASSFSDTGELFF
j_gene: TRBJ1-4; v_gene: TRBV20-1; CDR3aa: CRVGQADEKLFF
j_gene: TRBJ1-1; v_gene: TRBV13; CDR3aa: CVSSLRTGNTEAFF
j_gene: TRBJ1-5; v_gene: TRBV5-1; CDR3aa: CASSLDPWTGGVGNQPQHF
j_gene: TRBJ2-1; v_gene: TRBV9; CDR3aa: CASSAPSGDGTHFWHNEQFF
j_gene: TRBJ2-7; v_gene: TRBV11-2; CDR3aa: CASSHPPSSGGRDEQYF
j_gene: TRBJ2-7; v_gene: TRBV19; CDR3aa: CASSNQVSSYEQYF
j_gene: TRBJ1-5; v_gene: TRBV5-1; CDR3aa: CASSFSGVGQPQHF
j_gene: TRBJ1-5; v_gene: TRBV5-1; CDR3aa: CASSDGTAGNQPQHF
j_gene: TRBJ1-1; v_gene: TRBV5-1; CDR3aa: CASSSTESNTEAFF
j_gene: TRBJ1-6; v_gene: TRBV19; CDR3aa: CASSAGQGAATPLHF
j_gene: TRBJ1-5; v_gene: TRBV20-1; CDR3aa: CSATWTTGNQPQHF
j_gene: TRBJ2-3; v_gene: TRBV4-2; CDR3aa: CASSQGTSGGADTQYF
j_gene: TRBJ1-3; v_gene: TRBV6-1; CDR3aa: CASSEGRGNTIYF
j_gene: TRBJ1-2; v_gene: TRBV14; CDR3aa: CASSQVGTGRNYGYTF
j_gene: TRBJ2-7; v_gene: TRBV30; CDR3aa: CAWSAGTHYEQYF
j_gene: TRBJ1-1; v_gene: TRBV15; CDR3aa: CATSRGSGDTEAFF
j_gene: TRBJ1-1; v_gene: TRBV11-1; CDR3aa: CASSGGTQNTEAFF
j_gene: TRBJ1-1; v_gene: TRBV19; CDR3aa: CASSRTGRRTEAFF
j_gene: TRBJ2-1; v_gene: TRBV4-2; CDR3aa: CASSQDRRDYNEQFF
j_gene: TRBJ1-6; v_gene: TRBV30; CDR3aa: CAWTHQGFHNSPLHF
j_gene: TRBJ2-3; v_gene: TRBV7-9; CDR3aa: CASSLVGTADTQYF
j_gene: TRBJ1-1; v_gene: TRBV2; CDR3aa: CASSAGQGAFF
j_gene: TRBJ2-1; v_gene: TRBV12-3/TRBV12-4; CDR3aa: CASSPRVAGGNNEQFF
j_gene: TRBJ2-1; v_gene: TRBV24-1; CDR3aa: CATSDESGVNEQFF
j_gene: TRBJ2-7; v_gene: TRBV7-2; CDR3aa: CASSRPLGTDYEQYF
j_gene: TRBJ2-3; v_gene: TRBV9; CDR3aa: CASSAIAGASTDTQYF
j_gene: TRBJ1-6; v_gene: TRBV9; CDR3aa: CASSPTRGSNSPLHF
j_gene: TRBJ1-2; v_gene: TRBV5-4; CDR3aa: CANLHQEAYGYTF
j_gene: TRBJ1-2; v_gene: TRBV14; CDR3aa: CASSQGLRGIDYGYTF
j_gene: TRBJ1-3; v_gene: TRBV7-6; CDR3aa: CASSGVSNSGNTIYF
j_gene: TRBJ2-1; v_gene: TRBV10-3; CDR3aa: CAISPQGARSNEQFF
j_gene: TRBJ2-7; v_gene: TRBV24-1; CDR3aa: CATSDGGRSYEQYF
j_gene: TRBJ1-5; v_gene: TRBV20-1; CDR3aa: CSATTGVAGDQPQHF
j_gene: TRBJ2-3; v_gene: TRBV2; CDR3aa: CASSELKWTDTQYF
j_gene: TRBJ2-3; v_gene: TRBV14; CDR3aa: CASSPRLADTQYF
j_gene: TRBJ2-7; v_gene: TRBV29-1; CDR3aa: CSVRLQGAAEQYF
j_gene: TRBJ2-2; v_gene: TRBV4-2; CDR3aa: CASSPTPGITGELFF
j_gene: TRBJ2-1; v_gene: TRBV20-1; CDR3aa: CSASVAGIYNEQFF
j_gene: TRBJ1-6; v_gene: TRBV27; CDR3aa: CASSFSRGISPLHF